This T cell receptor (beta chain) was retrieved from a study of blood T cell repertoires in COVID-19. In the study overall: Some COVID-19 samples were acute and others convalescent; all came from the United States, Italy and Spain. The cDNA or gDNA used as material had been derived from T cells, B-cell-depleted T cells, or PBMCs.

Per the original methods: Amplification from reference gene primers served as the basis for estimated nucleated cell counts. Repertoires were generated with immunoSEQ multiplex PCR, while TCRdb's copy carries only in-frame clones and drops some. V and J calls and clone size come straight from that table; D and trimming were deduced from the DNA. The repertoire holds over 200,000 clones, with approximately 90% as singletons. Germline V gene sequence: CDR1 SGHRS, CDR2 YFSETQ. The CDR3 contains 18 residues. V was clipped by 1 base and J by 1 base; unmatched bases: 11. The V call is TRBV5-1, the J call TRBJ2-3, with 8 bases matching TRBD1. The clonotype comes from a woman aged 40 to 49 with acute or convalescent COVID-19. Input material: peripheral blood. This chain's CDR3 is CASSLFGQGILGTDTQYF. The CDR3 DNA sequence: TGCGCCAGCAGCTTGTTCGGACAGGGTATCCTCGGCACAGATACGCAGTATTTT. Full variable domain (outside the CDR3, taken from reference TRBV5-1 and TRBJ2-3): KAGVTQTPRYLIKTRGQQVTLSCSPISGHRSVSWYQQTPGQGLQFLFEYFSETQRNKGNFPGRFSGRQFSNSRSEMNVSTLELGDSALYLCASSLFGQGILGTDTQYFGPGTRLTVL.